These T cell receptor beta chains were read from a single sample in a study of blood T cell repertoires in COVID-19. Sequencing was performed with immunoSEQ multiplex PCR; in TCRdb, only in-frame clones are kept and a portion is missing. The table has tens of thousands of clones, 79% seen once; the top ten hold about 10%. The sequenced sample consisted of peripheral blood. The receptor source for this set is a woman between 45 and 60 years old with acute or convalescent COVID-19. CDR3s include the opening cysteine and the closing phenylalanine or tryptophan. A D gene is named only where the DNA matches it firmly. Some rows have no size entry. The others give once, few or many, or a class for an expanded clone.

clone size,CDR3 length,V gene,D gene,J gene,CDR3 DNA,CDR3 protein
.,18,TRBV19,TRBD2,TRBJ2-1,TGTGCCAGTAGTCTTATTGGGACTGGGAGCGGGAGGCAGGCTGAGCAGTTCTTC,CASSLIGTGSGRQAEQFF
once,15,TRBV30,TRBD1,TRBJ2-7,TGTGCCTGGAGTAGACAGGGGGGACTGGGCTACGAGCAGTACTTC,CAWSRQGGLGYEQYF
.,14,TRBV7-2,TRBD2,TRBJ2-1,TGTGCCAGCAGCTTAGCGAGCGGGACGGGTGAGCAGTTCTTC,CASSLASGTGEQFF
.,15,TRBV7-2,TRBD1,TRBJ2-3,TGTGCCAGCAGCCCACAGGGGGGAACTAGGGGAACGCAGTATTTT,CASSPQGGTRGTQYF
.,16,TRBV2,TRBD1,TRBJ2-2,TGTGCCAGCAGCGTCCCCCGGGACAGGAACACCGGGGAGCTGTTTTTT,CASSVPRDRNTGELFF
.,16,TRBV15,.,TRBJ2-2,TGTGCCACCAGCAGAGGGGGGCAGGGTATCACCGGGGAGCTGTTTTTT,CATSRGGQGITGELFF
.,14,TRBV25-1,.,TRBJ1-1,TGTGCCAGCAGTGAACATACAGGACGAAGAGAAGCTTTCTTT,CASSEHTGRREAFF
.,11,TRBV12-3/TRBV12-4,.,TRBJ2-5,TGTGCCAGCAGTTTACGAGAGACCCAGTACTTC,CASSLRETQYF
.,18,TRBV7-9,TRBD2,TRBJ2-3,TGTGCCAGCAGCTTAGCGACTAGCGGGAGTGTGGGGACAGATACGCAGTATTTT,CASSLATSGSVGTDTQYF
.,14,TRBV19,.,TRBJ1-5,TGTGCCAGTAGTACAGGGGATGTCGATCAGCCCCAGCATTTT,CASSTGDVDQPQHF
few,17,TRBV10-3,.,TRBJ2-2,TGTGCCATCAGCAACCAATGGGGCCCGGGTTCGACCGGGGAGCTGTTTTTT,CAISNQWGPGSTGELFF
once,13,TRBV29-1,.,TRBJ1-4,TGCAGCGCCTCAGGGGCTTATAATGAAAAACTGTTTTTT,CSASGAYNEKLFF
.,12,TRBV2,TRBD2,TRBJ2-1,TGTGCCAGCAGGGGTAGCGGGAGAGAGCAGTTCTTC,CASRGSGREQFF
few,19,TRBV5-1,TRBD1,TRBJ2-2,TGCGCCAGCAGCCTTCGGGACAGGGTAAGATCAATAGGCACCGGGGAGCTGTTTTTT,CASSLRDRVRSIGTGELFF
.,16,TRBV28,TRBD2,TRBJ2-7,TGTGCCAGCAGGAGGGGACTAGCGGGAGCGGGGTACGAGCAGTACTTC,CASRRGLAGAGYEQYF
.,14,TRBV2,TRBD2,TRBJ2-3,TGTGCCAGCAAGGCCGGGACTAGTGCAGATACGCAGTATTTT,CASKAGTSADTQYF
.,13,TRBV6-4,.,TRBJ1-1,TGTGCCAGCAGTGAATCGGGGAACACTGAAGCTTTCTTT,CASSESGNTEAFF
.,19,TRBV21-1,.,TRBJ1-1,TGTGCCAGCAGCCAGACGCCCCAACTTATCCGAACTATGAACACTGAAGCTTTCTTT,CASSQTPQLIRTMNTEAFF
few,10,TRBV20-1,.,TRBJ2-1,TGCAGTGTATGGAGGGGAGAGCAGTTCTTC,CSVWRGEQFF
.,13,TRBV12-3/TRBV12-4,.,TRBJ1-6,TGTGCCAGCAGTTTCGACAGTAATTCACCCCTCCACTTT,CASSFDSNSPLHF
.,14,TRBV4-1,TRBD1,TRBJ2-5,TGCGCCAGCAGCCAAGTTGACAGGGAAGAGACCCAGTACTTC,CASSQVDREETQYF
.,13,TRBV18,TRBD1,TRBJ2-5,TGTGCCAGCACGGGGACAGACCAAGAGACCCAGTACTTC,CASTGTDQETQYF
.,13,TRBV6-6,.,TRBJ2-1,TGTGCCAGCACCAGCGGGTCCTACAATGAGCAGTTCTTC,CASTSGSYNEQFF
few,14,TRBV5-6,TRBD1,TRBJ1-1,TGTGCCAGCAGCAAAACAGGGGACGCGACTGAAGCTTTCTTT,CASSKTGDATEAFF
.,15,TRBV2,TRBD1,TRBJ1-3,TGTGCCAGCAGTTCACAGGGGACCTCTGGAAACACCATATATTTT,CASSSQGTSGNTIYF